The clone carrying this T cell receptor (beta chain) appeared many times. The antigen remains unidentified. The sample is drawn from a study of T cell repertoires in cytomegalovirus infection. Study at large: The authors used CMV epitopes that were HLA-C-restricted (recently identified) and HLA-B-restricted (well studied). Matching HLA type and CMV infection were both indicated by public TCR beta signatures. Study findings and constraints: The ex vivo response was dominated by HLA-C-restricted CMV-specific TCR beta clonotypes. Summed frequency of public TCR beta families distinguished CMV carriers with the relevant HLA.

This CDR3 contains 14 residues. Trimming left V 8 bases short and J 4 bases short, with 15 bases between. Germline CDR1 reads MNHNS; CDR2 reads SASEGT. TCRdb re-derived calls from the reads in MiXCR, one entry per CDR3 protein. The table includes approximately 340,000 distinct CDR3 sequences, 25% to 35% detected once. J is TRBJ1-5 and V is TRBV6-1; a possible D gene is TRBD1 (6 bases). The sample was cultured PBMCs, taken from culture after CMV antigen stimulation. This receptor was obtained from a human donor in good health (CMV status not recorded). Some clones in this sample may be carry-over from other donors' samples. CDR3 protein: CASGGAGQNQPQHF. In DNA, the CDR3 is TGTGCCAGCGGGGGGGCAGGGCAGAATCAGCCCCAGCATTTT.